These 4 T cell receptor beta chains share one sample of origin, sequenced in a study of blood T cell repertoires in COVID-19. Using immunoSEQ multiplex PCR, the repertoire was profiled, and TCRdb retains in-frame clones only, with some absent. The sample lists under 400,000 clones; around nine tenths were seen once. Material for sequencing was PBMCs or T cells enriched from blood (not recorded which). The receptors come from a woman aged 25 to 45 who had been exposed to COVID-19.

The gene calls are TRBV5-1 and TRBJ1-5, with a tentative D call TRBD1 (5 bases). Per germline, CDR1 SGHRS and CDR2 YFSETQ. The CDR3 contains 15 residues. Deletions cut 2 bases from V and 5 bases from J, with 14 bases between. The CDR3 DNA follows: TGCGCCAGCAGCTTAACAGGTAGTGTGGATCAGCCCCAGCATTTT. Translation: CASSLTGSVDQPQHF.

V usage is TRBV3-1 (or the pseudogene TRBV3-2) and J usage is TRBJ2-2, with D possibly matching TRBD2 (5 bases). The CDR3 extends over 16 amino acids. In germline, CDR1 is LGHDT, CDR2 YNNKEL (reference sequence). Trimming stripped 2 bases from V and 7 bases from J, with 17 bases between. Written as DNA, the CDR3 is TGTGCCAGCAGCCAAACCTTCGGAACTAGTATCGGGGAGCTGTTTTTT. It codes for CASSQTFGTSIGELFF.

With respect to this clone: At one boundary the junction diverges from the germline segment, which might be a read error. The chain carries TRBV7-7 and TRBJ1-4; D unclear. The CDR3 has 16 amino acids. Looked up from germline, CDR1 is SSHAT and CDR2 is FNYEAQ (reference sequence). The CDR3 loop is CASSLGPGPTNEKLFF. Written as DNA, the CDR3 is TGTGCTAGCAGCTTAGGCCCAGGCCCAACTAATGAAAAACTGTTTTTT. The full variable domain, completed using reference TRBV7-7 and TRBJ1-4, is GAGVSQSPRYKVTKRGQDVTLRCDPISSHATLYWYQQALGQGPEFLTYFNYEAQPDKSGLPSDRFSAERPEGSISTLTIQRTEQRDSAMYRCASSLGPGPTNEKLFFGSGTQLSVL.

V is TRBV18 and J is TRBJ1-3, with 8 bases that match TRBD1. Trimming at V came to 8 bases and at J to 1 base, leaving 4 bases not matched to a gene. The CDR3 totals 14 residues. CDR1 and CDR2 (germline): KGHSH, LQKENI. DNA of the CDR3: TGTGCCAGCGCAACAGGGGGATCTGGAAACACCATATATTTT. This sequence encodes CASATGGSGNTIYF.